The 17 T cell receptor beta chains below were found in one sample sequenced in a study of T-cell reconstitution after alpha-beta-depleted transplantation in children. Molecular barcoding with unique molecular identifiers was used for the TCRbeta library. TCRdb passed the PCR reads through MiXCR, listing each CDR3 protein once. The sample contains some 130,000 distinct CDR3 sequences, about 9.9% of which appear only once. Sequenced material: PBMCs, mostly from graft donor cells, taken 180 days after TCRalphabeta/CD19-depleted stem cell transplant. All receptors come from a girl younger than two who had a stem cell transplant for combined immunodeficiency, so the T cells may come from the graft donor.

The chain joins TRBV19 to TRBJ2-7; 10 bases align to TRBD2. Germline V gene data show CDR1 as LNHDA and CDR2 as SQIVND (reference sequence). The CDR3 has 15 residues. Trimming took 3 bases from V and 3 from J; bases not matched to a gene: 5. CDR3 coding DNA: TGTGCCAGTAGTATCGGCCTAGCGGGAGTCTACGAGCAGTACTTC. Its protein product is CASSIGLAGVYEQYF. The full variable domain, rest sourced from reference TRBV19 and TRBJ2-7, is DGGITQSPKYLFRKEGQNVTLSCEQNLNHDAMYWYRQDPGQGLRLIYYSQIVNDFQKGDIAEGYSVSREKKESFPLTVTSAQKNPTAFYLCASSIGLAGVYEQYFGPGTRLTVT.

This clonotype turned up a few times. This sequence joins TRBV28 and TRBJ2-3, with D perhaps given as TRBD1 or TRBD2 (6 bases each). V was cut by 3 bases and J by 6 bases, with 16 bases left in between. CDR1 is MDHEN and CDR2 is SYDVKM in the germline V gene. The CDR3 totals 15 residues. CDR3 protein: CASSFVGGRRDTQYF. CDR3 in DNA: TGTGCCAGCAGTTTTGTCGGGGGCCGACGGGATACGCAGTATTTT.

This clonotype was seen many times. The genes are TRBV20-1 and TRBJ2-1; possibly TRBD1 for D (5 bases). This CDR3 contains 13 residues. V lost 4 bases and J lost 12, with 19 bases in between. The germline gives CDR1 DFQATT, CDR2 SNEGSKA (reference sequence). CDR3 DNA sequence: TGCAGTGCTAAAGGGGCTCTCCCCACCGGGCAGTTCTTC. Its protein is CSAKGALPTGQFF.

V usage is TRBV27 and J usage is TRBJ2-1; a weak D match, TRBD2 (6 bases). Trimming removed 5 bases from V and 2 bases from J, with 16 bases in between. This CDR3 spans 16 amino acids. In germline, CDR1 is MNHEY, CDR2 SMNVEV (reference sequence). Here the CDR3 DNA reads TGTGCCAGCAGTCGGAGGGTCCCCGGCCCCTACAATGAGCAGTTCTTC. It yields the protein CASSRRVPGPYNEQFF.

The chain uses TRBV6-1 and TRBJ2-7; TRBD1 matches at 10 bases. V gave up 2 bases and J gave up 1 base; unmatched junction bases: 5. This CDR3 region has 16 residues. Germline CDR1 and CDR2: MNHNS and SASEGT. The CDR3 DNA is TGTGCCAGCAGTGAATGGAGGGGACAGGGGTCCTACGAGCAGTACTTC. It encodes CASSEWRGQGSYEQYF.

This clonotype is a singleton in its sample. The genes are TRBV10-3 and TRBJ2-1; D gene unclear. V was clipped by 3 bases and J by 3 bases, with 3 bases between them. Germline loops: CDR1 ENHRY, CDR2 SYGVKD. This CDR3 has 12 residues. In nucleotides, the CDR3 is TGTGCCATCAGTGACAGCTACAATGAGCAGTTCTTC. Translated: CAISDSYNEQFF.

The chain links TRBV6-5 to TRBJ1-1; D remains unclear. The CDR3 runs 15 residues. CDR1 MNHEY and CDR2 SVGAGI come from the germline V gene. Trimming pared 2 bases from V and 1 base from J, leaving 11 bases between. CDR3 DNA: TGTGCCAGCAGTTACAATCCTGAGGGGAACACTGAAGCTTTCTTT. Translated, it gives CASSYNPEGNTEAFF.

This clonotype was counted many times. The CDR3: CASSFFGGRETQYF. In nucleotides, the CDR3 is TGTGCCAGCAGCTTCTTCGGGGGCCGAGAGACCCAGTACTTC. V gene TRBV7-9 combines with J gene TRBJ2-5; D may be TRBD1 or TRBD2 (6 bases each). V lost 3 bases, J lost 4 bases, and 12 bases lay in between. The CDR3 contains 14 residues. Germline CDR1 reads SEHNR; CDR2 reads FQNEAQ (reference sequence).

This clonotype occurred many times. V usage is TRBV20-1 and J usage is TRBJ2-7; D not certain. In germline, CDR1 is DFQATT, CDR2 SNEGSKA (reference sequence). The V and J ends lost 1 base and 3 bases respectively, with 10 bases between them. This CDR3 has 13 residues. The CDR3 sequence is CSARGGIVYEQYF. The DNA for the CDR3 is TGCAGTGCTAGAGGTGGAATAGTCTACGAGCAGTACTTC.

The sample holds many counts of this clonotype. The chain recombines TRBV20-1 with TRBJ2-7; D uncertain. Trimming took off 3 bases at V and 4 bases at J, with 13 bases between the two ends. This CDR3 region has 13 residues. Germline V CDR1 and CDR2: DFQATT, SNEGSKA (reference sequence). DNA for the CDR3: TGCAGTGCTAGCTTGGACCTACTATACGAGCAGTACTTC. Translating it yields CSASLDLLYEQYF.

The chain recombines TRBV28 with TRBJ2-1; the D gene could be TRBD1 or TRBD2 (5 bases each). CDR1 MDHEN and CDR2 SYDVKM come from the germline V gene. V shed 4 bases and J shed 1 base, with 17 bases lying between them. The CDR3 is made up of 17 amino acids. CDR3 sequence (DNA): TGTGCCAGCAGTTCCAATTCCGGGACCCGGTCCTACAATGAGCAGTTCTTC. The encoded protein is CASSSNSGTRSYNEQFF.

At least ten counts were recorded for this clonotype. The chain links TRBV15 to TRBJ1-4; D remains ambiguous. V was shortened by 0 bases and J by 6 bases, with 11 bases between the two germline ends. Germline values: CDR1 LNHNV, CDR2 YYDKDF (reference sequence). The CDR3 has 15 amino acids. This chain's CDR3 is CATSRDGRADEKLFF. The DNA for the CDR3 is TGTGCCACCAGCAGAGATGGACGGGCGGATGAAAAACTGTTTTTT.

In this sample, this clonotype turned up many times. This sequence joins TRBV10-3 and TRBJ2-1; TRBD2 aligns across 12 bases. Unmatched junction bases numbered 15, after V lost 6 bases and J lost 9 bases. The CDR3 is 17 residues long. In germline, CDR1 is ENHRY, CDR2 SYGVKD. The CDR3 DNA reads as TGTGCCATCAGCCAACTAGCGGGGGGACCTTCACCCTTTGAGCAGTTCTTC. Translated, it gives CAISQLAGGPSPFEQFF.

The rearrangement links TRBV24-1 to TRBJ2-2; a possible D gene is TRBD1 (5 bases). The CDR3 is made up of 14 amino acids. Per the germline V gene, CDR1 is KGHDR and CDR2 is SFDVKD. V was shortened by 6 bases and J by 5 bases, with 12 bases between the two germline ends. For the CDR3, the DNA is TGTGCCACCAGTCGGCAGGGAAAGACCGGGGAGCTGTTTTTT. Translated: CATSRQGKTGELFF.

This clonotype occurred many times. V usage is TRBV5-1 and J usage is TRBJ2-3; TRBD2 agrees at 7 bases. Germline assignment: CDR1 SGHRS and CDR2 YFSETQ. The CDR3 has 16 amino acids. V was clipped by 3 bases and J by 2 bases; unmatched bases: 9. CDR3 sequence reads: CASSSSSAGVTDTQYF. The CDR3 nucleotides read TGCGCCAGCAGCTCCTCCTCGGCGGGGGTCACAGATACGCAGTATTTT. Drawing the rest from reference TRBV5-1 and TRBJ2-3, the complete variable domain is KAGVTQTPRYLIKTRGQQVTLSCSPISGHRSVSWYQQTPGQGLQFLFEYFSETQRNKGNFPGRFSGRQFSNSRSEMNVSTLELGDSALYLCASSSSSAGVTDTQYFGPGTRLTVL.

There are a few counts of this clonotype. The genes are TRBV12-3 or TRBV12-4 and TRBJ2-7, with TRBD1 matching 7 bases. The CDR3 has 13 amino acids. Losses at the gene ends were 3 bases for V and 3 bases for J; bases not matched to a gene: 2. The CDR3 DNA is TGTGCCAGCAGTTTCACAGGGGACTACGAGCAGTACTTC. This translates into CASSFTGDYEQYF.

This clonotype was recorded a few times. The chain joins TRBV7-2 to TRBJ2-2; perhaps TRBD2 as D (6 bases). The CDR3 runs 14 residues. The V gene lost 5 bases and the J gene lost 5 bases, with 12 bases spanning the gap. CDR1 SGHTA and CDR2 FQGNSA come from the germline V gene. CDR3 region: CASSAGRRTGELFF. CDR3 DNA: TGTGCCAGCAGCGCGGGGAGGCGGACCGGGGAGCTGTTTTTT.